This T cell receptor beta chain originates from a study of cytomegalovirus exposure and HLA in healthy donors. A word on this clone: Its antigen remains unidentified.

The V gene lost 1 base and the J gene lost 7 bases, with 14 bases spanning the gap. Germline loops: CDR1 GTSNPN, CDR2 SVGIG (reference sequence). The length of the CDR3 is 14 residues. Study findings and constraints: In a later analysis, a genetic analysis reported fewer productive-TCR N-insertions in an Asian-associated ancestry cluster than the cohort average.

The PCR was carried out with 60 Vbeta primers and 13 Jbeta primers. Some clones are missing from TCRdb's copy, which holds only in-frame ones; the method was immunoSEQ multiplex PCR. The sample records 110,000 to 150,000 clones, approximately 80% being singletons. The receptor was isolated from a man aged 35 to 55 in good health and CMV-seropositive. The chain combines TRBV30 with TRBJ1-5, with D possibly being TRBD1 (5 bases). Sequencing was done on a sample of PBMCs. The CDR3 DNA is TGTGCCTGGAGTGGGGGGGGTATAGGCCAGCCCCAGCATTTT. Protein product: CAWSGGGIGQPQHF.